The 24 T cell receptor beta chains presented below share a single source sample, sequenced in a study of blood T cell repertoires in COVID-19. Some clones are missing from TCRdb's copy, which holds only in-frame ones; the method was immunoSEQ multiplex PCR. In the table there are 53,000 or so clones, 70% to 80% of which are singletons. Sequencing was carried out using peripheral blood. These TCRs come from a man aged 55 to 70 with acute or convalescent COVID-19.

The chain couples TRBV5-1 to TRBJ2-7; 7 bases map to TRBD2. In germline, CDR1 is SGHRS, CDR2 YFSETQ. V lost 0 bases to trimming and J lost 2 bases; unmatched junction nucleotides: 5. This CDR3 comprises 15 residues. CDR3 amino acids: CASSLVLAGTYEQYF. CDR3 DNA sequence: TGCGCCAGCAGCTTGGTGTTAGCGGGCACCTACGAGCAGTACTTC.

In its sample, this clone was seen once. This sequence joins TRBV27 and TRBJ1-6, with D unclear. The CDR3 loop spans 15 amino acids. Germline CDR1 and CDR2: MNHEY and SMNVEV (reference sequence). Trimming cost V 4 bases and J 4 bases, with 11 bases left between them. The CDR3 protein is CASSSAGRYNSPLHF. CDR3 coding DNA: TGTGCCAGCAGTTCCGCCGGGAGATATAATTCACCCCTCCACTTT.

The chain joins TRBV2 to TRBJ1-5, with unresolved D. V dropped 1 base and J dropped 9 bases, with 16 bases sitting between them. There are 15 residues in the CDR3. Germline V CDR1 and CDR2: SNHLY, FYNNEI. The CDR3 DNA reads TGTGCCAGCAGTGAAGGAGACGGACTCTGGTGGCCCCAGCATTTT. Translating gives CASSEGDGLWWPQHF. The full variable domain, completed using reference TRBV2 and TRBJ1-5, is EPEVTQTPSHQVTQMGQEVILRCVPISNHLYFYWYRQILGQKVEFLVSFYNNEISEKSEIFDDQFSVERPDGSNFTLKIRSTKLEDSAMYFCASSEGDGLWWPQHFGDGTRLSIL.

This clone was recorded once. The CDR3 region has the DNA TGTGCCTGGAGTGGGGGGACAGAATATGAAAAACTGTTTTTT. Its translation: CAWSGGTEYEKLFF. This chain links TRBV30 with TRBJ1-4; 7 bases match TRBD1. Trimming cost V 1 base and J 6 bases; bases outside gene matches: 5. Germline CDR1 GTSNPN, CDR2 SVGIG (reference sequence). CDR3 size: 14 residues.

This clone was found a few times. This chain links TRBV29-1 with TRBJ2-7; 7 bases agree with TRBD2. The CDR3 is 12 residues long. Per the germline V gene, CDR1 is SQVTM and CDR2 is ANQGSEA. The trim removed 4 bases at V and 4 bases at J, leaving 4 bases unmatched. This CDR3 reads CSVGGLGYEQYF. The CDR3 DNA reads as TGCAGCGTTGGTGGACTAGGGTACGAGCAGTACTTC.

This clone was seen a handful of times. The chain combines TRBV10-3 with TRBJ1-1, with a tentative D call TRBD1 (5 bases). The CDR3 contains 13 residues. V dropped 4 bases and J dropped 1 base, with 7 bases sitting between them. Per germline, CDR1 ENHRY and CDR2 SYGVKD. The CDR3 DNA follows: TGTGCCATCAGTGGAGACAGGAACACTGAAGCTTTCTTT. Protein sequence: CAISGDRNTEAFF.

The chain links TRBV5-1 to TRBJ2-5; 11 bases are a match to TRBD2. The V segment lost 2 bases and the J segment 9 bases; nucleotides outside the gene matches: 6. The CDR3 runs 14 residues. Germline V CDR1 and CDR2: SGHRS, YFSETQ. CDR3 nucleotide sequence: TGCGCCAGCAGCTTTAGCGGGAGGGCCGAGGCCCAGTACTTC. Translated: CASSFSGRAEAQYF.

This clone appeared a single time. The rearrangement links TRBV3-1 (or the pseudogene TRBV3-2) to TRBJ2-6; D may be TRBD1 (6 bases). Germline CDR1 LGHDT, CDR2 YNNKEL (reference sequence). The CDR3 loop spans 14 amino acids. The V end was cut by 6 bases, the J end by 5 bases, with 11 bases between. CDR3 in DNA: TGTGCCAGCAGTCCTACAGGGAGGGCCAACGTCCTGACTTTC. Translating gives CASSPTGRANVLTF.

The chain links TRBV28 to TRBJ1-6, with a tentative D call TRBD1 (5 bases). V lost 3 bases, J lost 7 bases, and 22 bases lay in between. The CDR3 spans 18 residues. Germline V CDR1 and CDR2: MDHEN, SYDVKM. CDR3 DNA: TGTGCCAGCAGTTTTGCGGGAAAATTGGGACGGCTAAATTCACCCCTCCACTTT. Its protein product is CASSFAGKLGRLNSPLHF. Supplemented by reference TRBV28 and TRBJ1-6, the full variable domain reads DVKVTQSSRYLVKRTGEKVFLECVQDMDHENMFWYRQDPGLGLRLIYFSYDVKMKEKGDIPEGYSVSREKKERFSLILESASTNQTSMYLCASSFAGKLGRLNSPLHFGNGTRLTVT.

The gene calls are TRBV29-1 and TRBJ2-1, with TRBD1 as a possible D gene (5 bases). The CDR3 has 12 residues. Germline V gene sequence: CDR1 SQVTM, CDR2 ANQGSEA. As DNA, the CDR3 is TGCACCGCAATGGTAGGGGTCGATGAGCAGTTCTTC. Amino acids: CTAMVGVDEQFF.

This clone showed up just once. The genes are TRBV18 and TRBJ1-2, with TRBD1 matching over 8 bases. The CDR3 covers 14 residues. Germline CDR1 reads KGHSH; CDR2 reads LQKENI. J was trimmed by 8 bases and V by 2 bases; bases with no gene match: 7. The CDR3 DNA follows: TGTGCCAGCTCACCAAACGGACAGGGAGGCGGCTACACCTTC. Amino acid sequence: CASSPNGQGGGYTF.

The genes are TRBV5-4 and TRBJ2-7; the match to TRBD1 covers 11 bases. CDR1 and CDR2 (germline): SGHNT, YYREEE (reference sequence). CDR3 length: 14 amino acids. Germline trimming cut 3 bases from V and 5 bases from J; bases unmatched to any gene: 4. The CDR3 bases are TGTGCCAGCAGCTCCCGGGACAGGGGGGACGAGCAGTACTTC. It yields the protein CASSSRDRGDEQYF. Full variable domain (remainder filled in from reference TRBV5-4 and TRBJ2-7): ETGVTQSPTHLIKTRGQQVTLRCSSQSGHNTVSWYQQALGQGPQFIFQYYREEENGRGNFPPRFSGLQFPNYSSELNVNALELDDSALYLCASSSRDRGDEQYFGPGTRLTVT.

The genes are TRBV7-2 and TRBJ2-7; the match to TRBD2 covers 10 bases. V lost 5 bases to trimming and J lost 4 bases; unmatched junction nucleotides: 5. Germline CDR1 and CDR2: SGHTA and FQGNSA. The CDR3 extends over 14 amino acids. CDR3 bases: TGTGCCAGCAGCGTATCTAGCGGGAGTTACGAGCAGTACTTC. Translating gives CASSVSSGSYEQYF.

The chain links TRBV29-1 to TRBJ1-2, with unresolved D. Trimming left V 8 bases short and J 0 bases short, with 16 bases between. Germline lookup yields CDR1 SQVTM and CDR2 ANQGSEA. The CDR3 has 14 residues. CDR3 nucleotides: TGCAGCCTCGAAAAGGTCGAGGCTAACTATGGCTACACCTTC. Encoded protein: CSLEKVEANYGYTF.

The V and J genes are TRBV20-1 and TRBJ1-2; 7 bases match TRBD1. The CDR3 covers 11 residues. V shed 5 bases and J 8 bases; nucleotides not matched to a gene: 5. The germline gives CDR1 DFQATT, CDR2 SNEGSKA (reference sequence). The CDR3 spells CSASDRDGYTF. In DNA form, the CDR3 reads TGCAGTGCTTCTGACAGGGACGGCTACACCTTC.

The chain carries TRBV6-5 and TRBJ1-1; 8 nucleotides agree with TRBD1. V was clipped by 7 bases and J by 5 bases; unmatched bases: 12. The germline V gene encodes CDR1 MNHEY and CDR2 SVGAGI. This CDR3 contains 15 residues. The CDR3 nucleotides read TGTGCCAGCACCTTTACGCCGACAGGGGCGACTGAAGCTTTCTTT. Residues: CASTFTPTGATEAFF.

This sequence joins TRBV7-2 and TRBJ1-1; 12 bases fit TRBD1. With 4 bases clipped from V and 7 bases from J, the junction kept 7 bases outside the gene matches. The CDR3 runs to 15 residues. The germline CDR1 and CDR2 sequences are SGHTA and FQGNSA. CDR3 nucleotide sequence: TGTGCCAGCAGCTGGGACAGGGGGCGCGAGTTTGAAGCTTTCTTT. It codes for CASSWDRGREFEAFF.

As DNA, the CDR3 is TGTGCCAGCAGTAAGGGGGCCCTTTATGAAAAACTGTTTTTT. Protein: CASSKGALYEKLFF. The gene calls are TRBV5-6 and TRBJ1-4; 7 bases map to TRBD1. V lost 5 bases and J lost 6; bases outside the gene matches: 7. The CDR3 sequence is 14 residues long. Germline CDR1 is SGHDT and CDR2 is YYEEEE.

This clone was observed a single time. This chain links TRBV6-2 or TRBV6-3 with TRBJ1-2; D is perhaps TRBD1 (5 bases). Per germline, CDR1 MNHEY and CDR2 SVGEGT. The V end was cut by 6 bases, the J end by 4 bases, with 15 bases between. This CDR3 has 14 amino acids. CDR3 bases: TGTGCCAGCAGGCCTACAGGAGCCTTCTATGGCTACACCTTC. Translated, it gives CASRPTGAFYGYTF.

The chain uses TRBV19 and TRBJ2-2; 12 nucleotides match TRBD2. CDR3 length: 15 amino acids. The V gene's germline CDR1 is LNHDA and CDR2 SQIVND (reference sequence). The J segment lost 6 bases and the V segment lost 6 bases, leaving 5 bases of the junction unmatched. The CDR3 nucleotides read TGTGCCAGTAGACTAGCGGGAGGTTTGGCCGGGGAGCTGTTTTTT. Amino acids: CASRLAGGLAGELFF.

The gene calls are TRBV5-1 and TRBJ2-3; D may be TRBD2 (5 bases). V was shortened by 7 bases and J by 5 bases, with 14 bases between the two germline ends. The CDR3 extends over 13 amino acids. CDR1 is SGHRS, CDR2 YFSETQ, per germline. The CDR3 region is CASGPRRGDTQYF. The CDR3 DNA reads TGCGCCAGCGGACCCCGCCGGGGAGATACGCAGTATTTT. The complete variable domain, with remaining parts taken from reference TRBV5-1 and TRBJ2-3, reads KAGVTQTPRYLIKTRGQQVTLSCSPISGHRSVSWYQQTPGQGLQFLFEYFSETQRNKGNFPGRFSGRQFSNSRSEMNVSTLELGDSALYLCASGPRRGDTQYFGPGTRLTVL.

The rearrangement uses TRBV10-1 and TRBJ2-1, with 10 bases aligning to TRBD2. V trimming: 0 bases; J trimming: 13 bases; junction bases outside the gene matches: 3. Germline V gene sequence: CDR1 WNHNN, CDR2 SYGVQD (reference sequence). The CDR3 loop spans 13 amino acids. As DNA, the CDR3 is TGCGCCAGCAGTGAGTCAATAGCGGGAGGCCAGTTCTTC. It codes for CASSESIAGGQFF.

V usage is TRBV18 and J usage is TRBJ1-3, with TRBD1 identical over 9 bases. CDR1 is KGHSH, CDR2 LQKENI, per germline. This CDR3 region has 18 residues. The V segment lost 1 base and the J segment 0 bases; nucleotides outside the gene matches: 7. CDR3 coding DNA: TGTGCCAGCTCACCACAGAAGCCGGGACAGGGCTCTGGAAACACCATATATTTT. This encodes CASSPQKPGQGSGNTIYF. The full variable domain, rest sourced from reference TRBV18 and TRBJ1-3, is NAGVMQNPRHLVRRRGQEARLRCSPMKGHSHVYWYRQLPEEGLKFMVYLQKENIIDESGMPKERFSAEFPKEGPSILRIQQVVRGDSAAYFCASSPQKPGQGSGNTIYFGEGSWLTVV.

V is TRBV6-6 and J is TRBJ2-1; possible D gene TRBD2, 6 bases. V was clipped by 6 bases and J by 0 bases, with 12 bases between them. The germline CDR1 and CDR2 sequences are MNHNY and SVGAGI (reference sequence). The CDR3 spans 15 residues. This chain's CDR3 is CASRDSGDSYNEQFF. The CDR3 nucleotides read TGTGCCAGCAGAGATAGCGGTGACTCCTACAATGAGCAGTTCTTC.